This TCR beta chain was profiled in a study of cytomegalovirus exposure and HLA in healthy donors. This clone occurred once. What it binds is not known. Whole-study results and caveats: Analysis performed later found 15,000 or so TCR beta sequences associated with HLA alleles at 0.05 false discovery rate. The study put around 180 TCR beta chains on its list as cytomegalovirus-associated.

Germline V CDR1 and CDR2: SGHVS, FQNEAQ. The CDR3 runs to 15 residues. V trimming: 4 bases; J trimming: 4 bases; junction bases outside the gene matches: 5. PCR was performed using 60 Vbeta and 13 Jbeta primers. The assay was immunoSEQ multiplex PCR, and TCRdb's table has in-frame clones only and misses some. The table has under 150,000 clones, roughly three quarters seen once. The specimen sequenced was PBMCs. The sequence was collected from a man aged 18 to 30 in good health and CMV-seronegative. The genes are TRBV7-8 and TRBJ2-1, with 9 bases fitting TRBD1. The DNA of the CDR3 is TGTGCCAGCAGCTACACAGGGGGCGAGTACAATGAGCAGTTCTTC. This translates into CASSYTGGEYNEQFF.